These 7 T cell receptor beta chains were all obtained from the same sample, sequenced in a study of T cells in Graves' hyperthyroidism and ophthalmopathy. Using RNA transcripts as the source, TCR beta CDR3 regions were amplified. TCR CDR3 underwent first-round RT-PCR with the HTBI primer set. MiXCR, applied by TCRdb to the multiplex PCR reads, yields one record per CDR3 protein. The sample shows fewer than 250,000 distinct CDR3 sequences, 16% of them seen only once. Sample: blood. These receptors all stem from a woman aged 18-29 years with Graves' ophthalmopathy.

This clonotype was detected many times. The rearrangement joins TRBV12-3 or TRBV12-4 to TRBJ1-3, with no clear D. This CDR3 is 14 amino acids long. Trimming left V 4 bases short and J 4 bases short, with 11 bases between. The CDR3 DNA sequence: TGTGCCAGCAGTTCATACGGCATAGGAAACACCATATATTTT. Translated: CASSSYGIGNTIYF.

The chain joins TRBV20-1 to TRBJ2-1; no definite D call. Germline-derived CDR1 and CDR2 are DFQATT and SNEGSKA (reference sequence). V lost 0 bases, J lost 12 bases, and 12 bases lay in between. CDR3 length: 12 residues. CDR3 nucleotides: TGCAGTGCTAGAGAATCATCTCTCGGGCAGTTCTTC. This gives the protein CSARESSLGQFF.

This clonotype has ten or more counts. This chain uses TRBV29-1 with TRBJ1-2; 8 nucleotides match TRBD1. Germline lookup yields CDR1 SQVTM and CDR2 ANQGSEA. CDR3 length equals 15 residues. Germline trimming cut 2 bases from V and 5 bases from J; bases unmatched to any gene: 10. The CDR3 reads CSVEPQGAKRYGYTF. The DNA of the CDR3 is TGCAGCGTTGAACCTCAGGGGGCCAAACGTTATGGCTACACCTTC. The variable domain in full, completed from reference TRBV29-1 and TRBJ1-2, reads SAVISQKPSRDICQRGTSLTIQCQVDSQVTMMFWYRQQPGQSLTLIATANQGSEATYESGFVIDKFPISRPNLTFSTLTVSNMSPEDSSIYLCSVEPQGAKRYGYTFGSGTRLTVV.

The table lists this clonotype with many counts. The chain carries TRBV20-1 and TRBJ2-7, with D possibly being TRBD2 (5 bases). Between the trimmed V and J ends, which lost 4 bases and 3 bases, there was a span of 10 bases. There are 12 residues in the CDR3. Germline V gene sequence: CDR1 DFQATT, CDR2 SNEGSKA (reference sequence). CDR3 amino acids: CSANDYHYEQYF. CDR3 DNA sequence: TGCAGTGCTAACGACTACCACTACGAGCAGTACTTC.

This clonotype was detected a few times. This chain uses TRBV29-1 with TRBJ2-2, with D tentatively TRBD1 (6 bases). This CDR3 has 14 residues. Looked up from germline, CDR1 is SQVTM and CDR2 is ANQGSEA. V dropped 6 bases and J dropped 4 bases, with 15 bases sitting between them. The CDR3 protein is CSVTKQGFTGELFF. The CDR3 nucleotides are TGCAGCGTGACGAAACAGGGATTCACCGGGGAGCTGTTTTTT.

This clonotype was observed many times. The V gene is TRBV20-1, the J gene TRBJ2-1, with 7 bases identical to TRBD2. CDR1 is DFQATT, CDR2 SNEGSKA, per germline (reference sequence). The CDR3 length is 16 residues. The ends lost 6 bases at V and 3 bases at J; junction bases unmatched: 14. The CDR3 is CSAGGAFAGVYNEQFF. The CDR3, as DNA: TGCAGTGCGGGGGGTGCATTCGCGGGGGTCTACAATGAGCAGTTCTTC.

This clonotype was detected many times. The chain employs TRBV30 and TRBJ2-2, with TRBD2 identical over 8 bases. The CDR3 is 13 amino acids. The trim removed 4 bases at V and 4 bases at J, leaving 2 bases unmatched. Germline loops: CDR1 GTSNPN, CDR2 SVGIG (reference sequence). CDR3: CAWTSGPTGELFF. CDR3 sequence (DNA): TGTGCCTGGACTAGCGGGCCCACCGGGGAGCTGTTTTTT.